The 4 T cell receptor beta chains listed next were all sequenced from one sample in a study of blood T cells in healthy people across ages. Together with a sample-barcoded 5' primer, a J-beta primer mix was included in a second PCR lasting roughly 6 to 12 cycles. TCRdb reprocessed the 5' RACE reads via MiXCR and lists one record per CDR3 protein. The sample holds some 1.5 million distinct CDR3 sequences, 28% seen once. The sample comprised blood. These receptors originate from a young woman in good health.

This clonotype was seen a single time. The chain joins TRBV30 to TRBJ2-1; TRBD2 aligns across 12 bases. The ends lost 5 bases at V and 8 bases at J; junction bases unmatched: 7. Germline V gives CDR1 GTSNPN, CDR2 SVGIG (reference sequence). CDR3 length equals 14 residues. CDR3 DNA sequence: TGTGCCTGGGCAAGGACTAGCGGGAAAGATGAGCAGTTCTTC. This sequence encodes CAWARTSGKDEQFF.

This clonotype has just a few counts. This chain connects TRBV29-1 to TRBJ1-1, with D possibly matching TRBD1 (5 bases). Between the trimmed V and J ends, which lost 7 bases and 3 bases, there was a span of 12 bases. This CDR3 has 12 residues. Germline assignment: CDR1 SQVTM and CDR2 ANQGSEA. CDR3 nucleotides: TGCAGCGCCCGGGGCCGGGACACTGAAGCTTTCTTT. It translates to CSARGRDTEAFF.

The chain couples TRBV20-1 to TRBJ1-1; no firm D call. The CDR3 has 14 amino acids. Trimming removed 5 bases from V and 0 bases from J, with 13 bases in between. Germline CDR1 DFQATT, CDR2 SNEGSKA (reference sequence). The CDR3 sequence is CSAPQYGVNTEAFF. The CDR3 nucleotides are TGCAGTGCTCCTCAATACGGGGTGAACACTGAAGCTTTCTTT.

This clonotype was observed a single time. The rearrangement uses TRBV7-2 and TRBJ2-7; D gene unclear. Per the germline V gene, CDR1 is SGHTA and CDR2 is FQGNSA. V shed 4 bases and J shed 1 base, with 11 bases lying between them. This CDR3 region has 14 residues. This CDR3 is CASSSLVASYEQYF. The DNA of the CDR3 is TGTGCCAGCAGCTCCTTAGTGGCATCCTACGAGCAGTACTTC.